What follows describes a single T cell receptor (beta chain). Its specificity is not known. This sample is drawn from a study of Tregs in tolerant kidney transplant recipients. Broader study findings: Validation in larger populations is needed because few patients were studied.

Trimming removed 0 bases from V and 2 bases from J, with 11 bases in between. Looked up from germline, CDR1 is SGHNT and CDR2 is YENEEA. The CDR3 runs 15 residues. CD4+CD25+CD127- Tregs, CD4+CD25- non-Tregs, CD4 and CD8 cells were sorted. Here immunoSEQ multiplex PCR was the method, and the copy in TCRdb shows in-frame clones only, minus some. The data show roughly 99,000 clones, over 85% seen once. This TCR was recovered from a human donor who received a combined kidney and bone marrow transplant. The material sequenced was CD4+ T cells from blood, taken before the transplant. The chain combines TRBV11-3 with TRBJ2-7, with D perhaps matching TRBD1 (5 bases). The CDR3 DNA is TGTGCCAGCAGCTTAGAAGGGGTTTCCCCCTACGAGCAGTACTTC. Its translation is CASSLEGVSPYEQYF.